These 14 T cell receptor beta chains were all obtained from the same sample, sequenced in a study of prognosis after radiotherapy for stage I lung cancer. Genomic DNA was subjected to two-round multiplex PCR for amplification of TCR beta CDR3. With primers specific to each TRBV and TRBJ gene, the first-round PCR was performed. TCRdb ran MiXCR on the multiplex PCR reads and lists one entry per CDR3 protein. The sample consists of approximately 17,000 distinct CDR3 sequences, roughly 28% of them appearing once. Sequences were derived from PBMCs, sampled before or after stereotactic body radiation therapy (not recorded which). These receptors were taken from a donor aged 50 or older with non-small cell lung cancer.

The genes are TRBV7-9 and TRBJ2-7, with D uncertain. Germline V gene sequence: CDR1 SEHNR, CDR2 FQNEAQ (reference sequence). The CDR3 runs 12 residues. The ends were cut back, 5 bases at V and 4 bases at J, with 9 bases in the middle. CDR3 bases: TGTGCCAGCAGCCTTCCCGGTTACGAGCAGTACTTC. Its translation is CASSLPGYEQYF.

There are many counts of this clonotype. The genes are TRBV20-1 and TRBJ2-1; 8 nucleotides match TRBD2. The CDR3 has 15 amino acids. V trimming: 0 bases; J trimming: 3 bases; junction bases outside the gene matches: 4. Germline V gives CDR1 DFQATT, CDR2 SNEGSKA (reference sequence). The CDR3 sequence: CSARESSGSYNEQFF. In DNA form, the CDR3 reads TGCAGTGCTAGAGAGTCCAGCGGGAGCTACAATGAGCAGTTCTTC.

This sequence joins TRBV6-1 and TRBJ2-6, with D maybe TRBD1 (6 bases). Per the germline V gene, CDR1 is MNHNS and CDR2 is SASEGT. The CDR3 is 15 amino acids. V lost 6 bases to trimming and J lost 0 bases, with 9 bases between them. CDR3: CASRAGVSGANVLTF. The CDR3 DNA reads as TGTGCCAGCAGAGCAGGGGTCTCTGGGGCCAACGTCCTGACTTTC.

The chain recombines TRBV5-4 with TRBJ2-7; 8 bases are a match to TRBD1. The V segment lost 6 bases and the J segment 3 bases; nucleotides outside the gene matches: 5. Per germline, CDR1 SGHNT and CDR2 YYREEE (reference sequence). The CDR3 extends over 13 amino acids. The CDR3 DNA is TGTGCCAGCACGGGACAGGACCACTACGAGCAGTACTTC. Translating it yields CASTGQDHYEQYF.

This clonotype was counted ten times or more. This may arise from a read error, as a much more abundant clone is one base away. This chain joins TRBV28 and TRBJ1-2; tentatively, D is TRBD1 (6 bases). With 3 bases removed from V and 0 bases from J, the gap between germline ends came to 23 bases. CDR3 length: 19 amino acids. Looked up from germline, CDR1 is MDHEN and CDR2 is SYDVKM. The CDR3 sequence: CASSFNFRTVASPNYGYTF. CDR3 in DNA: TGTGCCAGCAGTTTCAATTTCCGGACAGTAGCCAGTCCTAACTATGGCTACACCTTC.

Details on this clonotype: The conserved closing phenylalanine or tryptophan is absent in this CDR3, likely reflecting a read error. In DNA, the CDR3 is TGTGCCAGGACCCCGGGACAGGGGACAGCATCCTACGAGCAGTACCTC. Translating it yields CARTPGQGTASYEQYL. The chain has TRBV12-3 or TRBV12-4 and TRBJ2-7; 10 nucleotides match TRBD1. J lost 1 base, V lost 9 bases, and 12 bases had no gene match. The CDR3 is 16 amino acids.

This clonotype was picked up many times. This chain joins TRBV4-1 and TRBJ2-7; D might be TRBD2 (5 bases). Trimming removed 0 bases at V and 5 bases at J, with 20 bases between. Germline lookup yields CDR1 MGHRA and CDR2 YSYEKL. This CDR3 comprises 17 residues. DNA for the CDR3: TGCGCCAGCAGCCAAGAGCTCGGATTTGACGTGGAGGACGAGCAGTACTTC. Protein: CASSQELGFDVEDEQYF.

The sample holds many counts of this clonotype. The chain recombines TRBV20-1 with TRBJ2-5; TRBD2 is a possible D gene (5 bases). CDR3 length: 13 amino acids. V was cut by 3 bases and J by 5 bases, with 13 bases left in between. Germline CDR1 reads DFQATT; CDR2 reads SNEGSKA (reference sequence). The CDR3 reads CSASVASLETQYF. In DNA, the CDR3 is TGCAGTGCTAGCGTTGCTAGCTTGGAGACCCAGTACTTC.

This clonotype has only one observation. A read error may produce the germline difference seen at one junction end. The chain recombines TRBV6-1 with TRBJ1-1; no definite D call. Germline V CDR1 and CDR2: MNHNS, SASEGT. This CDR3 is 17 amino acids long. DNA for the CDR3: TGTACCAGCAGCCCACCCACCTCCCGGCAGACGAACACTGAAGCTTTCTTT. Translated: CTSSPPTSRQTNTEAFF.

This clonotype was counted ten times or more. In DNA, the CDR3 is TGTGCCAGCAGCTTATCGTCGGCAGTCAATTCTGGAAACACCATATATTTT. It is translated as CASSLSSAVNSGNTIYF. This chain joins TRBV13 and TRBJ1-3, with D uncertain. From germline, CDR1 is PRHDT and CDR2 FYEKMQ (reference sequence). This CDR3 spans 17 amino acids. V gave up 2 bases and J gave up 1 base, with 15 bases separating them.

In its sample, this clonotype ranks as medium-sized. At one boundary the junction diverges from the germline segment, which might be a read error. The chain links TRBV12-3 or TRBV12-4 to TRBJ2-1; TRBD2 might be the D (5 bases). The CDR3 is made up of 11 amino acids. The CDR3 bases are TGTGCCAGCAGTCAAAGCGAGCGGCAAATCTTC. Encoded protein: CASSQSERQIF.

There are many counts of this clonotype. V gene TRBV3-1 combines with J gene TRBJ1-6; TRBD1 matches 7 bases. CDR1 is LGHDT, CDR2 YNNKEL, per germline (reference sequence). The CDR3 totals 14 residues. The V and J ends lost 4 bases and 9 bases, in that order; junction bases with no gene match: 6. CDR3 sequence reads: CASSPRTGVSPLHF. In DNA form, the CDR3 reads TGTGCCAGCAGCCCCAGGACAGGTGTTTCACCCCTCCACTTT.

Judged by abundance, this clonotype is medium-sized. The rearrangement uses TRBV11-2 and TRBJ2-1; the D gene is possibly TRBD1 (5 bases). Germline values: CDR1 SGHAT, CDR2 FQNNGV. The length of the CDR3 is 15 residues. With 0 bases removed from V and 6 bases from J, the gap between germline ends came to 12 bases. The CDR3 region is CASSLDTGSFNEQFF. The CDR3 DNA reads TGTGCCAGCAGCTTAGATACAGGAAGTTTCAATGAGCAGTTCTTC.

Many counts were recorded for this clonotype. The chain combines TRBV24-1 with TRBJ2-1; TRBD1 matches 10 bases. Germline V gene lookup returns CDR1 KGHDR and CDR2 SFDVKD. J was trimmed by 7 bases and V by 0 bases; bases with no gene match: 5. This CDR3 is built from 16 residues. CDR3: CATSDLGDRGRNEQFF. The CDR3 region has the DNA TGTGCCACCAGTGATTTGGGTGACAGGGGGCGAAATGAGCAGTTCTTC.